The 11 T cell receptor beta chains in this list originate from one sample, sequenced in a study of T-cell memory formation after mild COVID-19. One entry per CDR3 protein, called by TCRdb with MiXCR from the 5' RACE reads. Of 400,000 or so distinct CDR3 sequences detected, 20% to 25% appear once; the ten largest clones hold roughly an eighth. The source material was PBMCs or a T cell subset sorted from them (not recorded which). Source of these receptors: an adult woman who had mild COVID-19 (a few samples of this study predate the infection). Cell type and time point are not known.

This clonotype was detected only once. This chain joins TRBV9 and TRBJ2-7; TRBD2 matches at 8 bases. Germline V gene lookup returns CDR1 SGDLS and CDR2 YYNGEE. The CDR3 contains 15 residues. V lost 3 bases and J lost 6; bases outside the gene matches: 11. The DNA of the CDR3 is TGTGCCAGCAGCGGGGACGGGAGGGCCACCAGCGAGCAGTACTTC. Translation: CASSGDGRATSEQYF.

Regarding this clonotype: A much more abundant neighbour one base away suggests this may be a read error. The V gene is TRBV4-1, the J gene TRBJ2-7, with no clear D. The CDR3 sequence is 13 residues long. Germline CDR1 MGHRA, CDR2 YSYEKL. Trimming took 0 bases from V and 3 from J, leaving 6 bases between them. In DNA, the CDR3 is TGCGCCAGCAGCCAAGATGTGGGCTACGAGCAGTACTTC. Translated: CASSQDVGYEQYF.

This clonotype was detected a few times. V usage is TRBV4-2 and J usage is TRBJ2-1, with a weak D call TRBD2 (5 bases). V lost 3 bases and J lost 0, with 9 bases in between. The CDR3 loop spans 15 amino acids. The V gene's germline CDR1 is LGHNA and CDR2 YNFKEQ. CDR3 in DNA: TGTGCCAGCAGCCATGGGGAGAGCTCCTACAATGAGCAGTTCTTC. Protein product: CASSHGESSYNEQFF.

The rearrangement links TRBV25-1 to TRBJ1-2; perhaps TRBD1 as D (5 bases). The CDR3 is 14 residues long. Germline V gene sequence: CDR1 MGHDK, CDR2 SYGVNS. The ends were cut back, 3 bases at V and 6 bases at J, with 14 bases in the middle. The CDR3 here is CASSEGQGVDGYTF. The CDR3 DNA is TGTGCCAGCAGTGAGGGGCAGGGAGTGGATGGCTACACCTTC.

For this clonotype: The conserved phenylalanine or tryptophan is not found at the CDR3 terminus, so this likely reflects a read error. The chain has TRBV4-2 and TRBJ2-6; the match to TRBD1 covers 7 bases. CDR3 length equals 18 residues. V was clipped by 0 bases and J by 0 bases; unmatched bases: 5. The V gene's germline CDR1 is LGHNA and CDR2 YNFKEQ. The CDR3 region is CASSQDRQGNSGANVLTL. The CDR3 DNA follows: TGTGCCAGCAGCCAAGATCGACAGGGAAACTCTGGGGCCAACGTCCTGACTTTA.

V usage is TRBV5-6 and J usage is TRBJ2-7, with D perhaps TRBD2 (6 bases). The CDR3 extends over 13 amino acids. V was pared by 6 bases and J by 5 bases, with 15 bases between. CDR1 SGHDT and CDR2 YYEEEE come from the germline V gene. The CDR3 loop reads CASMNRGLNEQYV. CDR3 DNA: TGTGCCAGCATGAATCGGGGGTTAAACGAGCAGTACGTC.

This clonotype turned up a few times. This chain links TRBV7-9 with TRBJ1-1, with D uncertain. The CDR3 has 12 amino acids. Trimming pared 1 base from V and 8 bases from J, leaving 8 bases between. Per germline, CDR1 SEHNR and CDR2 FQNEAQ (reference sequence). CDR3 sequence (DNA): TGTGCCAGCAGCTTAGAAAGATCGGAAGCTTTCTTT. Its protein product is CASSLERSEAFF. Variable domain in full (rest from reference TRBV7-9 and TRBJ1-1): DTGVSQNPRHKITKRGQNVTFRCDPISEHNRLYWYRQTLGQGPEFLTYFQNEAQLEKSRLLSDRFSAERPKGSFSTLEIQRTEQGDSAMYLCASSLERSEAFFGQGTRLTVV.

This clonotype was seen repeatedly, ten times or more. V and J are TRBV5-1 and TRBJ2-1, with D possibly matching TRBD1 (6 bases). The germline gives CDR1 SGHRS, CDR2 YFSETQ. This CDR3 has 15 amino acids. V dropped 0 bases and J dropped 0 bases, with 7 bases sitting between them. CDR3: CASSLGTDSYNEQFF. The CDR3 DNA follows: TGCGCCAGCAGCTTGGGGACAGACTCCTACAATGAGCAGTTCTTC.

This chain uses TRBV4-1 with TRBJ2-7; the match to TRBD2 covers 9 bases. J gave up 4 bases and V 0 bases, and 7 bases lay outside the gene matches. This CDR3 comprises 16 residues. Per the germline V gene, CDR1 is MGHRA and CDR2 is YSYEKL. CDR3 DNA sequence: TGCGCCAGCAGCCAAGACGTCAGCGGGGGGTGGTACGAGCAGTACTTC. Translation: CASSQDVSGGWYEQYF.

J is TRBJ1-6 and V is TRBV7-9, with 7 bases identical to TRBD1. CDR1 and CDR2 (germline): SEHNR, FQNEAQ (reference sequence). CDR3 length equals 15 residues. V trimming: 5 bases; J trimming: 13 bases; junction bases outside the gene matches: 14. CDR3 sequence reads: CASSTTEDRAGPLHF. For the CDR3, the DNA is TGTGCCAGCAGCACGACCGAAGACAGGGCCGGGCCCCTCCACTTT.

The chain links TRBV3-1 to TRBJ2-1; 7 positions agree with TRBD2. Losses at the gene ends were 0 bases for V and 6 bases for J; bases not matched to a gene: 11. Looked up from germline, CDR1 is LGHDT and CDR2 is YNNKEL (reference sequence). This CDR3 is 17 amino acids long. The CDR3 coding sequence is TGTGCCAGCAGCCAAGATCCCTTCACTAGCGCAGGCAATGAGCAGTTCTTC. Its translation is CASSQDPFTSAGNEQFF.